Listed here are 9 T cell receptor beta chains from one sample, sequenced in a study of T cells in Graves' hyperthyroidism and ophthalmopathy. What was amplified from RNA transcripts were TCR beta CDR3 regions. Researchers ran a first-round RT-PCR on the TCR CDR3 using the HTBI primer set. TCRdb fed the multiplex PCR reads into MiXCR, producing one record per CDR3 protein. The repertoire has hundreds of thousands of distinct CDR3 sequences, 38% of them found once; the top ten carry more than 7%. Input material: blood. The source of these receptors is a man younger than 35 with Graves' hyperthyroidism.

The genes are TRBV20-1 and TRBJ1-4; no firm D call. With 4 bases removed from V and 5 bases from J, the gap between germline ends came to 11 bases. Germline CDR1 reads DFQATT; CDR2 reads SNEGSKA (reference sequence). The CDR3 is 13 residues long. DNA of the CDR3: TGCAGTGCTACCGACGGGATGAATGAAAAACTGTTTTTT. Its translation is CSATDGMNEKLFF.

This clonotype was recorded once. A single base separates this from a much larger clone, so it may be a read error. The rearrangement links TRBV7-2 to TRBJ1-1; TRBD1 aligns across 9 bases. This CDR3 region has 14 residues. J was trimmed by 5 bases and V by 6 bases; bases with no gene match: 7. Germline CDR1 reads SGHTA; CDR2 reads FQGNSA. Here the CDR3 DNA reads TGTGCCAGCAGACCCCGGGACAGGGCAACTGAAGCTTTCTTT. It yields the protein CASRPRDRATEAFF.

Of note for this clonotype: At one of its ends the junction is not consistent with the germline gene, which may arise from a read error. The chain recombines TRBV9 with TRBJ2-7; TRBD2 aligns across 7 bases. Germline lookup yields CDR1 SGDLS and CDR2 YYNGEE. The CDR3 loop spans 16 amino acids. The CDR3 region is CASSVDGGEGEDEQCF. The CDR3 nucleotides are TGTGCCAGCAGCGTAGATGGGGGGGAAGGGGAGGACGAGCAGTGCTTC.

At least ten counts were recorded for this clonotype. CDR3 amino acids: CATGGQEGTEAFF. The CDR3 DNA reads TGTGCCACAGGAGGACAGGAAGGCACTGAAGCTTTCTTT. This chain links TRBV6-6 with TRBJ1-1, with 7 bases aligning to TRBD1. V was pared by 10 bases and J by 4 bases, with 9 bases of the junction left unmatched. The CDR3 contains 13 residues. Germline V gene data show CDR1 as MNHNY and CDR2 as SVGAGI (reference sequence).

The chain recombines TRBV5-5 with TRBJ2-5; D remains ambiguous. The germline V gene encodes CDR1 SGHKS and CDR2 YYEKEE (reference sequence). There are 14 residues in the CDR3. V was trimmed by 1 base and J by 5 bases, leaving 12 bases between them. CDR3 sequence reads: CASSLWAEVETQYF. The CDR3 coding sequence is TGTGCCAGCAGCTTGTGGGCAGAGGTGGAGACCCAGTACTTC.

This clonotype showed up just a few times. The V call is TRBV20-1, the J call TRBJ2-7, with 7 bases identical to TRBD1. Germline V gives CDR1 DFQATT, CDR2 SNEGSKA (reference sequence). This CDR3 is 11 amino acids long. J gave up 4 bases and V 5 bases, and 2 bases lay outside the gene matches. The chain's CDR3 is CSAWDRYEQYF. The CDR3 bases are TGCAGTGCTTGGGACAGATACGAGCAGTACTTC.

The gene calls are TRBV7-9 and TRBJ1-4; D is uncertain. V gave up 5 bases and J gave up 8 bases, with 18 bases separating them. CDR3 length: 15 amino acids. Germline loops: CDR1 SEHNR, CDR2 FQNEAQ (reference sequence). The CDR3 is CASSGRQSRDEKLFF. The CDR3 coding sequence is TGTGCCAGCAGCGGAAGGCAGAGTCGAGACGAAAAACTGTTTTTT.

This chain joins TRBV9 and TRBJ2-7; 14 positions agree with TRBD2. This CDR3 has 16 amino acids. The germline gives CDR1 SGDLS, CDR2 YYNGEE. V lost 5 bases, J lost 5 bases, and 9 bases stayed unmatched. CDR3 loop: CASSLSGLAGVHEQYF. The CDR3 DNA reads TGTGCCAGCAGTTTATCGGGACTAGCGGGAGTCCACGAGCAGTACTTC. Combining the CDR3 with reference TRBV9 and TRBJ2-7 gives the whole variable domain DSGVTQTPKHLITATGQRVTLRCSPRSGDLSVYWYQQSLDQGLQFLIQYYNGEERAKGNILERFSAQQFPDLHSELNLSSLELGDSALYFCASSLSGLAGVHEQYFGPGTRLTVT.

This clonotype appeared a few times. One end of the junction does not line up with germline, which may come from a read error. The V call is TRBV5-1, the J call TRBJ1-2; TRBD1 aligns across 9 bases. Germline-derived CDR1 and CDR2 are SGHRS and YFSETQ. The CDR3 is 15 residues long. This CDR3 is CASRLNTGTGNGYTF. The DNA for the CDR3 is TGTGCCAGCAGACTAAATACCGGGACAGGGAATGGCTACACCTTC. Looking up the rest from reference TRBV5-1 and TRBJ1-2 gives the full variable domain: KAGVTQTPRYLIKTRGQQVTLSCSPISGHRSVSWYQQTPGQGLQFLFEYFSETQRNKGNFPGRFSGRQFSNSRSEMNVSTLELGDSALYLCASRLNTGTGNGYTFGSGTRLTVV.